This is a list of T cell receptor beta chains from one sample in a study of identifying expanded T cells in peripheral blood. Profiling relied on immunoSEQ multiplex PCR, and the TCRdb table lists in-frame clones only, not all of them. There are some 93,000 clones in the sample; around nine tenths occur only once, and about 3.9% lies in the top ten. The sequencing input was blood. The source is a person aged 18 to 70 in good health. CDR3s include the opening cysteine and the closing phenylalanine or tryptophan. The D gene is left open where the match is weak. Some rows mark clone size as missing; the rest say once, few, many or name a class of expanded clone.

abundance	v_gene	d_gene	j_gene	CDR3nt	CDR3aa
-	TRBV6-6	-	TRBJ1-4	TGTGCCAGCAGTTACCAGGGGACTAATGAAAAACTGTTTTTT	CASSYQGTNEKLFF
-	TRBV15	-	TRBJ2-3	TGTGCCACCAGCAGAGGCGCTACCAGCACAGATACGCAGTATTTT	CATSRGATSTDTQYF
-	TRBV19	-	TRBJ2-5	TGTGCCAGTAGTAATCCTAATCGAGAGACCCAGTACTTC	CASSNPNRETQYF
once	TRBV27	-	TRBJ1-2	TGTGCCAGCAGGCGGGGACATCAGCACTATGGCTACACCTTC	CASRRGHQHYGYTF
-	TRBV6-5	TRBD2	TRBJ2-1	TGTGCCAGCAGGCGGGGGGAATACAATGAGCAGTTCTTC	CASRRGEYNEQFF
-	TRBV7-9	-	TRBJ2-3	TGTGCCAGCAGCTTAGGTCGTCCAGCGATTCTTAGCACAGATACGCAGTATTTT	CASSLGRPAILSTDTQYF
-	TRBV6-6	-	TRBJ2-1	TGTGCCAGCAGTTACCTAAAAGAGGGTATGGATGAGCAGTTCTTC	CASSYLKEGMDEQFF
-	TRBV7-6	-	TRBJ2-3	TGTGCCAGCAGCGCACTCAAGGGACGGGCAGATACGCAGTATTTT	CASSALKGRADTQYF
-	TRBV2	-	TRBJ2-3	TGTGCCAGCCTTATCCCCGGGGAAAGCACAGATACGCAGTATTTT	CASLIPGESTDTQYF
-	TRBV4-2	-	TRBJ2-1	TGTGCCAGCAGGTCGGGACTTTTCCAGTTCTTC	CASRSGLFQFF
-	TRBV6-4	-	TRBJ2-2	TGTGCCAGCAGTGACTCTAGCAGAAACACCGGGGAGCTGTTTTTT	CASSDSSRNTGELFF
-	TRBV2	-	TRBJ2-5	TGTGCCAGCAGAGTTGGAGAGACCCAGTACTTC	CASRVGETQYF
once	TRBV5-1	-	TRBJ2-7	TGCGCCAGCAGCCCGGACCTTCAGGGCTCCTACGAGCAGTACTTC	CASSPDLQGSYEQYF
-	TRBV19	TRBD2	TRBJ2-7	TGTGCCAGTAGTATCTTTGCGGGAGGGGGCGAGCAGTACTTC	CASSIFAGGGEQYF
-	TRBV14	TRBD2	TRBJ2-3	TGTGCCAGCAGCCATCCGGGACTAGCGGGAGTGGATACGCAGTATTTT	CASSHPGLAGVDTQYF
-	TRBV6-1	TRBD1	TRBJ2-1	TGTGCCAGCAGTGCAAATCTGGGACAGACCTCCTACAATGAGCAGTTCTTC	CASSANLGQTSYNEQFF
-	TRBV11-3	-	TRBJ2-2	TGTGCCAGCAGCCAAATTGGGCCCGGGGAGCTGTTTTTT	CASSQIGPGELFF
-	TRBV19	TRBD1	TRBJ1-2	TGTGCCAGTAGTATTGGGACAGGGTATGGCTACACCTTC	CASSIGTGYGYTF
-	TRBV28	-	TRBJ2-3	TGTGCCAGCAGTTTTTACACAGATACGCAGTATTTT	CASSFYTDTQYF
few	TRBV5-6	-	TRBJ1-5	TGTGCCAGCAGTACTCTGGGGCAGCCCCAGCATTTT	CASSTLGQPQHF
-	TRBV2	TRBD1	TRBJ2-2	TGTGCCAGCAGTGGCGACAGGGGTGTTGACACCGGGGAGCTGTTTTTT	CASSGDRGVDTGELFF
-	TRBV4-1	-	TRBJ1-3	TGCGCCAGCGGAGGGCCCTCTGGAAACACCATATATTTT	CASGGPSGNTIYF
-	TRBV7-7	TRBD2	TRBJ2-1	TGTGCCAGCAGCTTAGAGGTAGCGGGGGCCTACAATGAGCAGTTCTTC	CASSLEVAGAYNEQFF
-	TRBV7-2	TRBD2	TRBJ2-7	TGTGCCAGCAGCGAGACTAGCGTCAGCTCCTACGAGCAGTACTTC	CASSETSVSSYEQYF
-	TRBV7-9	-	TRBJ2-1	TGTGCCAGCAGCTTAACAGGAGGGGTCTACAATGAGCAGTTCTTC	CASSLTGGVYNEQFF
-	TRBV19	-	TRBJ1-5	TGTGCCAGTAGTATGGTACATTTTAGCAATCAGCCCCAGCATTTT	CASSMVHFSNQPQHF
-	TRBV6-1	-	TRBJ2-3	TGTGCCAGCAGGGTAACAGATACGCAGTATTTT	CASRVTDTQYF
-	TRBV9	-	TRBJ1-5	TGTGCCAGCAGCGTGGACACCAATCAGCCCCAGCATTTT	CASSVDTNQPQHF
-	TRBV6-1	TRBD2	TRBJ2-3	TGTGCCAGCAGCCCAAGGACTAGCGGGACAGATACGCAGTATTTT	CASSPRTSGTDTQYF
-	TRBV6-4	TRBD2	TRBJ2-1	TGTGCCAGCAGTGACAAGGCGGGGGGCCCACATGAGCAGTTCTTC	CASSDKAGGPHEQFF
few	TRBV30	-	TRBJ2-2	TGTGCCTGGAGAGTGGGAGGGGGGACCGGGGAGCTGTTTTTT	CAWRVGGGTGELFF
-	TRBV18	-	TRBJ1-1	TGTGCCAGCTCACTGAACACTGAAGCTTTCTTT	CASSLNTEAFF
-	TRBV5-4	TRBD2	TRBJ2-3	TGTGCCAGCAGCTTGAAAGCGGGGGGTGGTTTTGCAGATACGCAGTATTTT	CASSLKAGGGFADTQYF